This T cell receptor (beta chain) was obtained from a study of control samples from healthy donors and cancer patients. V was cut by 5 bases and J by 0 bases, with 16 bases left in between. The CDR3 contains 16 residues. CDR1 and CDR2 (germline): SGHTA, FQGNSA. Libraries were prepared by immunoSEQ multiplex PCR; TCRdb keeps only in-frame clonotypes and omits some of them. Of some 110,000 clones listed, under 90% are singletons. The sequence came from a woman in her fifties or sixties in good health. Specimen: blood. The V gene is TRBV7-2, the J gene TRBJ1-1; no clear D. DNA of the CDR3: TGTGCCAGCAGCCGCGGGCGGGTGCCAATGAACACTGAAGCTTTCTTT. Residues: CASSRGRVPMNTEAFF.